This T cell receptor (beta chain) is from a study of T cell changes during pregnancy in multiple sclerosis. Assay: immunoSEQ multiplex PCR; the TCRdb copy retains only in-frame clones and omits some. This repertoire shows tens of thousands of clones, about 91% found once; its top ten account for less than 5.5%. The germline CDR1 and CDR2 sequences are SNHLY and FYNNEI. The CDR3 runs to 13 residues. Trimming removed 4 bases from V and 2 bases from J, with 9 bases in between. The chain couples TRBV2 to TRBJ2-7; possibly TRBD2 for D (5 bases). This sequence originates from a female donor with multiple sclerosis, enrolled in a pregnancy study. This sample comprised CD8+ T cells from peripheral blood mononuclear cells, obtained before pregnancy. CDR3 amino acids: CASSVRGPYEQYF. CDR3 coding DNA: TGTGCCAGCAGTGTACGGGGTCCCTACGAGCAGTACTTC.